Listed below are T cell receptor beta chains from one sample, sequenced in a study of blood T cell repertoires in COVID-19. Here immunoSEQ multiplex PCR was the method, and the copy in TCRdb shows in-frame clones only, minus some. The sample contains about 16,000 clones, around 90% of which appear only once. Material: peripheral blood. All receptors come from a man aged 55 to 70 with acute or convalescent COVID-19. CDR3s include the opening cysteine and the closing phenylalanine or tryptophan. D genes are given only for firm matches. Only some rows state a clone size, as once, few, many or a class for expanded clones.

CATRGTGVGDIQYF | TGTGCCACCAGGGGGACAGGGGTGGGAGACATTCAGTACTTC | TRBV24-1 | TRBD1 | TRBJ2-4 | once
CASRTSGVQYF | TGTGCCAGTCGGACTAGCGGGGTTCAGTACTTC | TRBV19 | TRBD2 | TRBJ2-4 | -
CASSVRRGYNEQFF | TGTGCCAGCAGTGTCCGTAGGGGATACAATGAGCAGTTCTTC | TRBV27 | - | TRBJ2-1 | few
CAISESGTGGNQPQHF | TGTGCCATCAGTGAGTCCGGGACAGGGGGCAATCAGCCCCAGCATTTT | TRBV10-3 | TRBD1 | TRBJ1-5 | -
CAWSVGTGVVYEQYF | TGTGCCTGGAGTGTTGGGACAGGGGTGGTCTACGAGCAGTACTTC | TRBV30 | TRBD1 | TRBJ2-7 | -
CATSTSSSYEQYF | TGTGCCACCAGTACATCTAGCTCCTACGAGCAGTACTTC | TRBV15 | - | TRBJ2-7 | -
CASKETFSGANVLTF | TGTGCCAGTAAGGAGACCTTCTCTGGGGCCAACGTCCTGACTTTC | TRBV19 | - | TRBJ2-6 | -
CAWRALIETQYF | TGTGCCTGGAGAGCCCTAATTGAAACGCAGTATTTT | TRBV30 | - | TRBJ2-3 | -
CAWSAPRGEAFF | TGTGCCTGGAGCGCACCCAGGGGTGAAGCTTTCTTT | TRBV30 | - | TRBJ1-1 | -
CASSSGGGSANNEQFF | TGTGCCAGCAGTAGCGGCGGGGGGTCTGCGAACAATGAGCAGTTCTTC | TRBV25-1 | TRBD2 | TRBJ2-1 | -
CAWNRDISSPLHF | TGTGCCTGGAACCGGGACATCTCTTCACCCCTCCACTTT | TRBV30 | - | TRBJ1-6 | -
CATSDPTGADTQYF | TGTGCCACCAGTGATCCGACAGGGGCAGATACGCAGTATTTT | TRBV24-1 | TRBD1 | TRBJ2-3 | -
CASSYAEGNTEAFF | TGTGCCAGCAGTTACGCGGAGGGGAACACTGAAGCTTTCTTT | TRBV6-6 | - | TRBJ1-1 | -
CASLWSGGRADTQYF | TGCGCCAGCCTATGGAGCGGGGGAAGGGCAGATACGCAGTATTTT | TRBV10-2 | TRBD2 | TRBJ2-3 | -
CASRGGGVNSPLHF | TGTGCCAGCAGGGGAGGTGGGGTTAATTCACCCCTCCACTTT | TRBV2 | - | TRBJ1-6 | few
CASSLAGLAKNIQYF | TGTGCCAGCAGCTTAGCGGGCCTAGCCAAAAACATTCAGTACTTC | TRBV7-9 | - | TRBJ2-4 | few
CASSLTYSGTGQETQYF | TGTGCCAGCAGTTTGACGTACAGTGGGACAGGCCAAGAGACCCAGTACTTC | TRBV28 | TRBD1 | TRBJ2-5 | -
CASSLDYQETQYF | TGTGCCAGCAGTTTAGATTACCAAGAGACCCAGTACTTC | TRBV6-5 | - | TRBJ2-5 | -
CASSLGQGVSAGELFF | TGTGCCAGCAGCTTGGGACAGGGGGTGAGCGCCGGGGAGCTGTTTTTT | TRBV5-4 | TRBD1 | TRBJ2-2 | -
CAISGTSGGADETQYF | TGTGCCATCAGTGGGACTAGCGGGGGGGCAGACGAGACCCAGTACTTC | TRBV10-3 | TRBD2 | TRBJ2-5 | -
CASSLWGTANQPQHF | TGTGCCAGCAGCTTATGGGGGACAGCTAATCAGCCCCAGCATTTT | TRBV7-8 | TRBD1 | TRBJ1-5 | -
CASSLSVPLPSEQYF | TGCGCCAGCAGCTTGTCGGTCCCCTTGCCGTCCGAGCAGTACTTC | TRBV5-1 | - | TRBJ2-7 | -
CASSLKGVVFQPQHF | TGTGCCAGCAGTTTAAAGGGGGTAGTCTTTCAGCCCCAGCATTTT | TRBV28 | - | TRBJ1-5 | -
CSVEEREVYNEQFF | TGCAGCGTTGAAGAGCGGGAGGTCTACAATGAGCAGTTCTTC | TRBV29-1 | TRBD2 | TRBJ2-1 | -
CASSLTSPSNTGELFF | TGTGCCAGCTCACTTACTAGCCCTTCGAACACCGGGGAGCTGTTTTTT | TRBV18 | - | TRBJ2-2 | -
CASSQDGQYNQPQHF | TGCGCCAGCAGCCAAGATGGACAGTATAATCAGCCCCAGCATTTT | TRBV4-1 | - | TRBJ1-5 | -
CASSWGDDRGGYTF | TGTGCCAGCAGCTGGGGGGATGACCGTGGTGGCTACACCTTC | TRBV5-4 | - | TRBJ1-2 | -
CASSLGLNEKLFF | TGTGCCAGCAGCTTGGGGCTGAATGAAAAACTGTTTTTT | TRBV5-5 | - | TRBJ1-4 | once
CATSDLIPAGKTGQSTDTQYF | TGTGCCACCAGTGATTTGATTCCAGCGGGTAAAACCGGGCAAAGCACAGATACGCAGTATTTT | TRBV24-1 | - | TRBJ2-3 | -
CASSENRGGTGELFF | TGTGCCAGCAGTGAAAACAGGGGCGGAACCGGGGAGCTGTTTTTT | TRBV2 | TRBD1 | TRBJ2-2 | -
CATSRGSSNQPQHF | TGTGCCACCAGCAGAGGGAGTAGCAATCAGCCCCAGCATTTT | TRBV15 | - | TRBJ1-5 | few
CASSHSPLRDLVEQYF | TGTGCCAGCAGCCATTCCCCTTTGCGGGACTTGGTAGAGCAGTACTTC | TRBV4-2 | - | TRBJ2-7 | -
CASSFEAGSGIYEQYF | TGCGCCAGCAGCTTTGAGGCGGGGAGCGGGATCTACGAGCAGTACTTC | TRBV5-1 | TRBD2 | TRBJ2-7 | -
CASSSQGRTNEKLFF | TGTGCCAGCAGTTCACAGGGCCGGACTAATGAAAAACTGTTTTTT | TRBV27 | - | TRBJ1-4 | -
CASSQSGQGSTGYTF | TGCGCCAGCAGCCAATCCGGACAGGGGAGCACGGGCTACACCTTC | TRBV4-1 | TRBD1 | TRBJ1-2 | -
CASSLGSTEETQYF | TGTGCCAGCAGCCTGGGATCGACAGAAGAGACCCAGTACTTC | TRBV5-6 | - | TRBJ2-5 | -
CASGSGNQETQYF | TGTGCCAGCGGTTCAGGGAATCAAGAGACCCAGTACTTC | TRBV12-3/TRBV12-4 | - | TRBJ2-5 | -
CASSPGVGSQYF | TGTGCCAGCAGCCCCGGGGTGGGCTCCCAGTACTTC | TRBV9 | - | TRBJ2-5 | -
CASSPKTGTQETQYF | TGTGCCAGCAGCCCGAAGACAGGGACTCAAGAGACCCAGTACTTC | TRBV14 | - | TRBJ2-5 | -
CASSLLTPRGNEKLFF | TGTGCCAGCAGCTTGCTCACACCGAGGGGGAATGAAAAACTGTTTTTT | TRBV5-6 | - | TRBJ1-4 | -
CATSGDRVDTQYF | TGTGCCACCAGTGGGGACAGGGTGGATACGCAGTATTTT | TRBV24-1 | TRBD1 | TRBJ2-3 | -
CAIESGGEDEQFF | TGTGCCATTGAAAGCGGGGGCGAGGATGAGCAGTTCTTC | TRBV10-3 | TRBD2 | TRBJ2-1 | -
CASSRDWNRGYEQYF | TGTGCCAGCAGTCGAGACTGGAACCGTGGCTACGAGCAGTACTTC | TRBV5-4 | - | TRBJ2-7 | -
CASSLRAGNTYEQYF | TGTGCCAGCAGCTTACGTGCAGGTAACACCTACGAGCAGTACTTC | TRBV7-6 | - | TRBJ2-7 | -
CASMTHEKLFF | TGTGCCAGCATGACTCATGAAAAACTGTTTTTT | TRBV2 | - | TRBJ1-4 | -
CASSFMTASYEQYF | TGTGCCAGCAGCTTTATGACAGCATCCTACGAGCAGTACTTC | TRBV5-4 | - | TRBJ2-7 | -
CASRPPGQGKETQYF | TGCGCCAGCAGGCCCCCGGGACAGGGAAAAGAGACCCAGTACTTC | TRBV5-1 | TRBD1 | TRBJ2-5 | -
CASSRGGTGVEANYGYTF | TGTGCCAGCAGCAGAGGTGGGACAGGGGTCGAAGCTAACTATGGCTACACCTTC | TRBV7-2 | TRBD1 | TRBJ1-2 | -
CASSLKGSKVWTSGASYEQYF | TGCGCCAGCAGTCTGAAGGGGTCGAAGGTTTGGACTAGCGGGGCCTCCTACGAGCAGTACTTC | TRBV23-1 | TRBD2 | TRBJ2-7 | -
CAITRLSAGYTF | TGTGCCATCACCCGGTTGAGCGCCGGCTACACCTTC | TRBV2 | - | TRBJ1-2 | -
CASSQEQGWNSPLHF | TGTGCCAGCAGCCAAGAACAGGGGTGGAATTCACCCCTCCACTTT | TRBV14 | TRBD1 | TRBJ1-6 | -
CASSPPTGLETQYF | TGTGCCAGCTCACCACCGACAGGTCTTGAGACCCAGTACTTC | TRBV18 | - | TRBJ2-5 | -
CASSPLRGEQFF | TGTGCCAGCAGCCCCCTTAGGGGTGAGCAGTTCTTC | TRBV5-6 | - | TRBJ2-1 | -
CASSYLLGQGPSPLHF | TGTGCCAGCAGTTACTTGCTGGGACAGGGTCCTTCACCCCTCCACTTT | TRBV6-2/TRBV6-3 | TRBD1 | TRBJ1-6 | -